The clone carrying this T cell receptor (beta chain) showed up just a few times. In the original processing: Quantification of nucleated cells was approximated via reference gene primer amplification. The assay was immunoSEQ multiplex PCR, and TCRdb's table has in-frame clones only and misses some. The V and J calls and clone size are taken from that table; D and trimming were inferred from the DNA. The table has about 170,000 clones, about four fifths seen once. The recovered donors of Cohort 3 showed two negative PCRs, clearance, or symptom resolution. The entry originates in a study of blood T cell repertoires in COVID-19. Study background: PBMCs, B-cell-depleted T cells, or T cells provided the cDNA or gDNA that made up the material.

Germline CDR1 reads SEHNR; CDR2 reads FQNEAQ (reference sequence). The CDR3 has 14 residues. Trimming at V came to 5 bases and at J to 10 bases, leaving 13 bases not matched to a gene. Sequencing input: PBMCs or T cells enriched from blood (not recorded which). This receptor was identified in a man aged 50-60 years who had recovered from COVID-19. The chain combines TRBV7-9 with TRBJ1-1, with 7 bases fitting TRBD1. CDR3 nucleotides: TGTGCCAGCAGCGGAACAGGGGCGAGGGTAGGAGCTTTCTTT. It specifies CASSGTGARVGAFF.